These T cell receptor beta chains were read from a single sample in a study of T cells in Graves' hyperthyroidism and ophthalmopathy. TCRdb called the multiplex PCR reads again in MiXCR, with one record for every CDR3 protein. The sample lists 500,000 to 600,000 distinct CDR3 sequences; roughly 50% were seen once. What was sequenced was peripheral blood or thyroid tissue (not recorded which). These receptor sequences come from an adult woman with Graves' disease, either hyperthyroidism or ophthalmopathy (not recorded which). Each CDR3 is given with its conserved first and last residue. A D gene is named only where the DNA matches it firmly. Size is omitted from some rows. Given values are once, few, many or a class for expanded clones.

j_gene: TRBJ1-1; abundance: many; v_gene: TRBV7-8; d_gene: TRBD1; CDR3aa: CASSLAPRTGITEAFF; CDR3nt: TGTGCCAGCAGCTTAGCACCTAGGACAGGGATCACTGAAGCTTTCTTT
j_gene: TRBJ1-2; abundance: -; v_gene: TRBV7-9; d_gene: -; CDR3aa: CASERGNYGYTF; CDR3nt: TGTGCCAGCGAAAGGGGGAACTATGGCTACACCTTC
j_gene: TRBJ1-2; abundance: -; v_gene: TRBV7-8; d_gene: TRBD1; CDR3aa: CASSLSGTGGGYTF; CDR3nt: TGTGCCAGCAGCTTGTCCGGGACAGGGGGTGGCTACACCTTC
j_gene: TRBJ1-4; abundance: -; v_gene: TRBV6-1; d_gene: TRBD1; CDR3aa: CASRRGDRGEKLFF; CDR3nt: TGTGCCAGCAGAAGAGGGGACAGGGGTGAAAAACTGTTTTTT
j_gene: TRBJ1-4; abundance: many; v_gene: TRBV20-1; d_gene: -; CDR3aa: CSADLTGLNEKLFF; CDR3nt: TGCAGTGCTGACCTGACAGGACTAAATGAAAAACTGTTTTTT
j_gene: TRBJ2-2; abundance: -; v_gene: TRBV2; d_gene: -; CDR3aa: CASTTSGRGNTGELFF; CDR3nt: TGTGCCAGCACTACTTCGGGGAGGGGGAACACTGGGGAGCTGTTTTTT
j_gene: TRBJ1-2; abundance: -; v_gene: TRBV7-3; d_gene: TRBD1; CDR3aa: CASSTGQGARGYTF; CDR3nt: TGCGCCAGCAGCACCGGACAGGGGGCTCGCGGCTACACCTTC
j_gene: TRBJ1-2; abundance: few; v_gene: TRBV29-1; d_gene: -; CDR3aa: CSVEPAVDGYTF; CDR3nt: TGCAGCGTTGAACCTGCGGTAGACGGCTACACCTTC
j_gene: TRBJ2-7; abundance: many; v_gene: TRBV20-1; d_gene: -; CDR3aa: CSANGKDF; CDR3nt: TGCAGTGCCAACGGGAAGGACTTC
j_gene: TRBJ1-1; abundance: -; v_gene: TRBV6-1; d_gene: -; CDR3aa: CASSITDSSIEAFF; CDR3nt: TGTGCCAGCAGTATTACCGACAGCAGCATTGAAGCTTTCTTT
j_gene: TRBJ1-5; abundance: once; v_gene: TRBV9; d_gene: -; CDR3aa: CASSIGQNQPQHF; CDR3nt: TGTGCCAGCAGCATTGGGCAGAATCAGCCCCAGCATTTT
j_gene: TRBJ2-7; abundance: -; v_gene: TRBV2; d_gene: TRBD2; CDR3aa: CASSAGEGEQYF; CDR3nt: TGTGCCAGCAGTGCGGGGGAGGGCGAGCAGTACTTC
j_gene: TRBJ1-2; abundance: many; v_gene: TRBV11-2; d_gene: -; CDR3aa: CASRGKGGYGYTF; CDR3nt: TGTGCCAGCAGAGGGAAGGGCGGCTATGGCTACACCTTC
j_gene: TRBJ2-7; abundance: many; v_gene: TRBV28; d_gene: -; CDR3aa: CASSLRAHEQYF; CDR3nt: TGTGCCAGCAGTTTAAGAGCCCACGAGCAGTACTTC
j_gene: TRBJ1-5; abundance: few; v_gene: TRBV10-3; d_gene: -; CDR3aa: CAIQNRDNQPQHF; CDR3nt: TGTGCCATCCAAAATAGGGACAATCAGCCCCAGCATTTT
j_gene: TRBJ1-2; abundance: few; v_gene: TRBV11-2; d_gene: -; CDR3aa: CASSLGRTYGYTF; CDR3nt: TGTGCCAGCAGCTTAGGGAGAACTTATGGCTACACCTTC
j_gene: TRBJ2-1; abundance: -; v_gene: TRBV7-3; d_gene: TRBD1; CDR3aa: CASSLDRGVNNEQFF; CDR3nt: TGTGCCAGCAGCTTGGACAGGGGGGTAAACAATGAGCAGTTCTTC
j_gene: TRBJ1-4; abundance: -; v_gene: TRBV7-2; d_gene: -; CDR3aa: CASSLDRPGLPEKLFF; CDR3nt: TGTGCCAGCAGCTTAGATCGGCCAGGGCTCCCCGAAAAACTGTTTTTT
j_gene: TRBJ2-7; abundance: -; v_gene: TRBV7-2; d_gene: -; CDR3aa: CASSPSPGGGYEQYF; CDR3nt: TGTGCCAGCAGCCCCAGCCCAGGGGGAGGGTACGAGCAGTACTTC
j_gene: TRBJ2-7; abundance: -; v_gene: TRBV9; d_gene: -; CDR3aa: CASSVGDWTYEQYF; CDR3nt: TGTGCCAGCAGCGTGGGGGACTGGACCTACGAGCAGTACTTC
j_gene: TRBJ1-2; abundance: -; v_gene: TRBV7-8; d_gene: -; CDR3aa: CASSLDGGANYGYTF; CDR3nt: TGTGCCAGCAGCTTAGATGGGGGGGCGAACTATGGCTACACCTTC
j_gene: TRBJ2-7; abundance: many; v_gene: TRBV7-2; d_gene: -; CDR3aa: CASSLVAGEYEQYF; CDR3nt: TGTGCCAGCAGCTTAGTTGCAGGGGAATACGAGCAGTACTTC
j_gene: TRBJ2-7; abundance: many; v_gene: TRBV6-6; d_gene: -; CDR3aa: CASLPAVGSYEQYF; CDR3nt: TGTGCCAGCCTCCCAGCAGTTGGCTCCTACGAGCAGTACTTC
j_gene: TRBJ1-3; abundance: many; v_gene: TRBV4-1; d_gene: -; CDR3aa: CASRISTGSSGNTIYF; CDR3nt: TGCGCCAGCAGAATCTCAACAGGCTCCTCTGGAAACACCATATATTTT
j_gene: TRBJ2-7; abundance: -; v_gene: TRBV11-2; d_gene: TRBD2; CDR3aa: CTSSPRGGLAGTRFLSYEQYF; CDR3nt: TGTACCAGCAGCCCGAGGGGGGGACTAGCGGGAACCCGATTCCTCTCCTACGAGCAGTACTTC
j_gene: TRBJ2-6; abundance: -; v_gene: TRBV10-3; d_gene: -; CDR3aa: CAISESGLDPLGF; CDR3nt: TGTGCCATCAGTGAGTCGGGGTTGGACCCTCTGGGTTTC
j_gene: TRBJ1-5; abundance: many; v_gene: TRBV4-1; d_gene: -; CDR3aa: CASSQGGGSDQPQHF; CDR3nt: TGCGCCAGCAGCCAAGGCGGGGGGTCGGATCAGCCCCAGCATTTT
j_gene: TRBJ1-1; abundance: -; v_gene: TRBV7-9; d_gene: -; CDR3aa: CASSFQGFGTEAFF; CDR3nt: TGTGCCAGCAGCTTCCAGGGTTTTGGCACTGAAGCTTTCTTT
j_gene: TRBJ2-2; abundance: -; v_gene: TRBV5-1; d_gene: TRBD1; CDR3aa: CASSGQGF; CDR3nt: TGCGCCAGCAGCGGACAGGGCTTT
j_gene: TRBJ2-7; abundance: -; v_gene: TRBV7-2; d_gene: TRBD1; CDR3aa: CASSRTGPRAEQYF; CDR3nt: TGTGCCAGCAGCCGGACAGGGCCCCGGGCCGAGCAGTACTTC
j_gene: TRBJ2-5; abundance: -; v_gene: TRBV9; d_gene: TRBD1; CDR3aa: CASSVGAGGAQYF; CDR3nt: TGTGCCAGCAGCGTAGGGGCAGGGGGCGCCCAGTACTTC
j_gene: TRBJ1-2; abundance: -; v_gene: TRBV6-5; d_gene: -; CDR3aa: CASRGPSAGYTF; CDR3nt: TGTGCCAGCAGGGGACCCTCCGCGGGCTACACCTTC
j_gene: TRBJ1-2; abundance: many; v_gene: TRBV6-2/TRBV6-3; d_gene: -; CDR3aa: CASRGREDGYTF; CDR3nt: TGTGCCAGCAGGGGCAGGGAGGATGGCTACACCTTC
j_gene: TRBJ1-1; abundance: many; v_gene: TRBV5-6; d_gene: -; CDR3aa: CASSEQGMDTEAFF; CDR3nt: TGTGCCAGCAGCGAACAGGGTATGGACACTGAAGCTTTCTTT
j_gene: TRBJ2-7; abundance: many; v_gene: TRBV5-1; d_gene: TRBD1; CDR3aa: CASSWGGLGQGASEQYF; CDR3nt: TGCGCCAGCAGCTGGGGGGGATTGGGACAGGGGGCGTCCGAGCAGTACTTC
j_gene: TRBJ2-7; abundance: many; v_gene: TRBV2; d_gene: -; CDR3aa: CASKRGPYEQYF; CDR3nt: TGTGCCAGCAAACGGGGGCCCTACGAGCAGTACTTC
j_gene: TRBJ1-3; abundance: -; v_gene: TRBV5-1; d_gene: TRBD1; CDR3aa: CASSPGQESGNTIYF; CDR3nt: TGCGCCAGCAGCCCGGGACAGGAATCCGGAAACACCATATATTTT
j_gene: TRBJ1-5; abundance: -; v_gene: TRBV7-9; d_gene: -; CDR3aa: CASSPNRQDSHEHF; CDR3nt: TGTGCCAGCAGCCCGAACCGACAGGATAGCCACGAGCATTTT
j_gene: TRBJ2-5; abundance: -; v_gene: TRBV6-2/TRBV6-3; d_gene: -; CDR3aa: CASVAGLQETQYF; CDR3nt: TGTGCCAGCGTTGCGGGACTCCAAGAGACCCAGTACTTC
j_gene: TRBJ2-3; abundance: -; v_gene: TRBV7-3; d_gene: TRBD1; CDR3aa: CASSLTGGATDTQYF; CDR3nt: TGTGCCAGCAGCTTAACAGGGGGCGCGACAGATACGCAGTATTTT
j_gene: TRBJ2-7; abundance: -; v_gene: TRBV5-1; d_gene: -; CDR3aa: CASSWGWSSYEQYF; CDR3nt: TGCGCCAGCAGCTGGGGGTGGAGCTCCTACGAGCAGTACTTC
j_gene: TRBJ1-2; abundance: many; v_gene: TRBV5-5; d_gene: -; CDR3aa: CVSTGEDYGYTF; CDR3nt: TGTGTCAGCACAGGTGAAGACTATGGCTACACCTTC
j_gene: TRBJ1-2; abundance: -; v_gene: TRBV24-1; d_gene: -; CDR3aa: CATSDGPGIFYGYTF; CDR3nt: TGTGCCACCAGTGACGGACCAGGGATCTTTTATGGCTACACCTTC
j_gene: TRBJ2-5; abundance: few; v_gene: TRBV6-1; d_gene: TRBD2; CDR3aa: CASSGTSLQETQYF; CDR3nt: TGTGCCAGCTCCGGGACTAGCCTACAAGAGACCCAGTACTTC
j_gene: TRBJ1-2; abundance: -; v_gene: TRBV7-8; d_gene: TRBD1; CDR3aa: CASSPGQGGNYGYTF; CDR3nt: TGTGCCAGCAGCCCGGGACAGGGGGGTAACTATGGCTACACCTTC
j_gene: TRBJ2-7; abundance: many; v_gene: TRBV5-5; d_gene: -; CDR3aa: CASRTTLTPTYEQYF; CDR3nt: TGTGCCAGCAGGACGACTCTTACCCCCACCTACGAGCAGTACTTC